A single T cell receptor beta chain is shown here with its context. PCR was performed a second time for about 7 to 12 cycles using a sample-barcoded 5' primer and a J-beta primer mix. TCRdb reprocessed the 5' RACE reads with MiXCR, giving one entry per CDR3 protein. The data contain 700,000 to 1,000,000 distinct CDR3 sequences, roughly 44% of them singletons. The data belong to a study of blood T cells in healthy people across ages. This CDR3 is 15 amino acids long. Germline CDR1 SGHTA, CDR2 FQGTGA. Specimen: blood. This sequence originates from a man aged 55-75 years in good health. The chain uses TRBV7-3 and TRBJ2-1; 12 nucleotides line up with TRBD1. The J call could be wrong; TRBJ2-7 is a better fit for the DNA end. The CDR3 here is CASSSGQGAYNEQYF. The CDR3 DNA sequence: TGTGCCAGCAGCTCGGGACAGGGGGCTTACAATGAGCAGTACTTC.